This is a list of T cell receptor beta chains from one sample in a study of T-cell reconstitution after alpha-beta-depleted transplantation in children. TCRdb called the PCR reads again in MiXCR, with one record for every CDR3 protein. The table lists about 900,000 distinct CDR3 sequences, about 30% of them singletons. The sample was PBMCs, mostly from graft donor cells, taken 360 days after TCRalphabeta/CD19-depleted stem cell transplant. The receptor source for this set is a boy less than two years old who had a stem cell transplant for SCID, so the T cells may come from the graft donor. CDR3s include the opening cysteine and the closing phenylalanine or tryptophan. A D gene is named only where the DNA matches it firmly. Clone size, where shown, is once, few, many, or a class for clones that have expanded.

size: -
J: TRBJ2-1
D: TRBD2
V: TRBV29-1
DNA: TGCAGCGTTGAGGTGGCGGGAGTCTACAATGAGCAGTTCTTC
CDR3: CSVEVAGVYNEQFF

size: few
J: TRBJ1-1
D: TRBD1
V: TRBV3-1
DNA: TGTGCCAGCAGCCTCGGTGACAGGGGCAGTTCTGAAGCTTTCTTT
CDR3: CASSLGDRGSSEAFF

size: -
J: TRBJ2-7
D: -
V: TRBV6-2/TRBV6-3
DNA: TGTGCCAGCAGTTACAGGCGATCGGGCGGTCAGTACTTC
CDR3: CASSYRRSGGQYF

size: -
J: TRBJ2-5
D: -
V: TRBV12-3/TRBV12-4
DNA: TGTGCCAGCAGCTACGGGGATGGGCAAGAGACCCAGTACTTC
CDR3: CASSYGDGQETQYF

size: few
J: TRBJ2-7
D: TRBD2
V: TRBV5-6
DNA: TGTGCCAGCAGCTTGAACGGGGGGGCCCCCGACGAGCAGTACTTC
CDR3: CASSLNGGAPDEQYF

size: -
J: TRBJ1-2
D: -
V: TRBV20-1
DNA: TGCAGTGCTAGAGATCTTTTCGGGGGCGGCGGCTACACCTTC
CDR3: CSARDLFGGGGYTF

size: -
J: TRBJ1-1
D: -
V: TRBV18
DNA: TGTGCCAGCTCACCACCCGAAATTGTTACTGAAGCTTTCTTT
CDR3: CASSPPEIVTEAFF

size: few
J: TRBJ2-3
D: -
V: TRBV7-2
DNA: TGTGCCAGCACCCCCAGGGGACGGGCAGATACGCAGTATTTT
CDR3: CASTPRGRADTQYF

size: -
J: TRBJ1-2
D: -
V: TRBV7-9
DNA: TGTGCCAGCAGCTTAGCGCGCGGGGCGATTAACTATGGCTACACCTTC
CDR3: CASSLARGAINYGYTF

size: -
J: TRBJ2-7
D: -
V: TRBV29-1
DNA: TGCAGCGTTGAGGCCGGGCCCGATTACGAGCAGTACTTC
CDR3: CSVEAGPDYEQYF

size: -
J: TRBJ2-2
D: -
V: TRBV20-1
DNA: TGCAGTGCTAGAGATAGCAGGGCAGTTGCCGGGGAGCTGTTTTTT
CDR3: CSARDSRAVAGELFF

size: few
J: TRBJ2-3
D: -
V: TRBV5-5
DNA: TGTGCCAGCACCCCGGATTTGGTTGGGGTCCGGGATACGCAGTATTTT
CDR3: CASTPDLVGVRDTQYF

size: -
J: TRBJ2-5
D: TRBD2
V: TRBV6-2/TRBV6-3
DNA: TGTGCCAGCAGCTCCCGACTAGCGAAAGAGACCCAGTACTTC
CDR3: CASSSRLAKETQYF

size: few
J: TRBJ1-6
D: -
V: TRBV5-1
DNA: TGCGCCAGCAGCTTGGTCAACGGAGGCAATTCACCCCTCCACTTT
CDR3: CASSLVNGGNSPLHF

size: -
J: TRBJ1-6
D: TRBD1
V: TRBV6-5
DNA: TGTGCCAGCAGTTACTCGGACAGGGAGCCCCTCCACTTT
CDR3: CASSYSDREPLHF

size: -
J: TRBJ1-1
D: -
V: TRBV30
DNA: TGTGCCTGGAAATGGTTGAGGGTCACTGAAGCTTTCTTT
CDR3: CAWKWLRVTEAFF

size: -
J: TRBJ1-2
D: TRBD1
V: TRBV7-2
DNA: TGTGCCAGCAGCTTCCGGGACAGCCTTACAAACTATGGCTACACCTTC
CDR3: CASSFRDSLTNYGYTF

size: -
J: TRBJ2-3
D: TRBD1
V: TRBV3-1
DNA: TGTGCCAGCAGCCAAGCGGGACAGGGCCTCACAGATACGCAGTATTTT
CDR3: CASSQAGQGLTDTQYF

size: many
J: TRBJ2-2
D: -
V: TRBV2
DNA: TGTGCCAGCAGGACCGGGACTTCGAACACCGGGGAGCTGTTTTTT
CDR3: CASRTGTSNTGELFF

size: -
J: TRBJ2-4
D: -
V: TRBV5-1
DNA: TGCGCCAGCAGTTTTAATCCGGGACCCAACATTCAGTACTTC
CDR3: CASSFNPGPNIQYF

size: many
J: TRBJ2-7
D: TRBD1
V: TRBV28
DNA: TGTGCCAGCAGGTTGACAGGGACCTACGAGCAGTACTTC
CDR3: CASRLTGTYEQYF

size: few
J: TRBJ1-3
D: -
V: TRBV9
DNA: TGTGCCAGCAGCGTAGGGGACTCTGGAAACACCATATATTTT
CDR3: CASSVGDSGNTIYF

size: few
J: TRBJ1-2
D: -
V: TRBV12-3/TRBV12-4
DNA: TGTGCCAGCAGTTTAGACAAGGGGAGCTATGGCTACACCTTC
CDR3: CASSLDKGSYGYTF

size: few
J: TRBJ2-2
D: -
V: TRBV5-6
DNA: TGTGCCAGCAGCCCCATCGACAGGACACACACCGGGGAGCTGTTTTTT
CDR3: CASSPIDRTHTGELFF

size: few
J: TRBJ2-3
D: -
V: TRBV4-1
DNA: TGCGCCAGCAGCCAGGTACCGGGACTGCACACAGATACGCAGTATTTT
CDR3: CASSQVPGLHTDTQYF

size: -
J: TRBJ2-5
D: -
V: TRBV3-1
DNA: TGTGCCAGCAGCCAACGCGGGTCGAAAAAAGAGACCCAGTACTTC
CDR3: CASSQRGSKKETQYF